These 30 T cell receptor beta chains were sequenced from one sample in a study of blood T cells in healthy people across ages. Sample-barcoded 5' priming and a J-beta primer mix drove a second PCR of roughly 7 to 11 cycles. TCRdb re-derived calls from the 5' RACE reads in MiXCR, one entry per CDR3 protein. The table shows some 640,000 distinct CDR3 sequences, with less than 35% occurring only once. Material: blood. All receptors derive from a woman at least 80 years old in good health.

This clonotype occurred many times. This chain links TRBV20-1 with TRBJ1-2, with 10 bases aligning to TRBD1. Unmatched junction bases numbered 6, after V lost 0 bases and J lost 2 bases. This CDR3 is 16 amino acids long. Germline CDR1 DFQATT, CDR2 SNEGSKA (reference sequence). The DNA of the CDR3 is TGCAGTGCTAGAGAACCGGGACAGGGGAGGAACTATGGCTACACCTTC. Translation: CSAREPGQGRNYGYTF.

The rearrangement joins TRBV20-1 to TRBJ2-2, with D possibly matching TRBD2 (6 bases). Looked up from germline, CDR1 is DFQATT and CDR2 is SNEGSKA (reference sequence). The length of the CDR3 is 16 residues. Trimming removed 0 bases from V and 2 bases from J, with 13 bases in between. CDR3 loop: CSARDPTEGNTGELFF. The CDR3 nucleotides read TGCAGTGCTAGAGATCCCACGGAGGGAAACACCGGGGAGCTGTTTTTT.

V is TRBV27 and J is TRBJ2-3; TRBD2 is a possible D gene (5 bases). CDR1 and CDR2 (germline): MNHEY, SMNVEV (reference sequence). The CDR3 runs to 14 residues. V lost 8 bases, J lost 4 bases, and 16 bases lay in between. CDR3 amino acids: CASRPGLTPDTQYF. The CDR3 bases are TGTGCCAGCCGCCCCGGACTGACCCCAGATACGCAGTATTTT.

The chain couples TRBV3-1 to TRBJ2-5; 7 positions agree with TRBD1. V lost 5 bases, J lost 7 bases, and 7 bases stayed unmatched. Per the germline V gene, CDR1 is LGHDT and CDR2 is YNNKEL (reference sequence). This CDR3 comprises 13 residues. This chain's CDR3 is CASSTGESGTQYF. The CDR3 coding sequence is TGTGCCAGCAGCACAGGGGAGAGTGGGACCCAGTACTTC.

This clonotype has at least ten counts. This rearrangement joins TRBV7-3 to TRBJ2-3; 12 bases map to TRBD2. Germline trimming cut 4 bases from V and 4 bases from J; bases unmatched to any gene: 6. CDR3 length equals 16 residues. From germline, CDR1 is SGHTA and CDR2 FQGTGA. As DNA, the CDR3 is TGTGCCAGCAGCTCCGGACTAGCGGGGAGTGCAGATACGCAGTATTTT. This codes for CASSSGLAGSADTQYF.

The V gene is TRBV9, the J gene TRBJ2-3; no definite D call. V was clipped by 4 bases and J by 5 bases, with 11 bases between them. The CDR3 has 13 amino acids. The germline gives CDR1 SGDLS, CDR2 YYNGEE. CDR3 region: CASSTPGRDTQYF. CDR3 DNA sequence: TGTGCCAGCAGCACCCCAGGACGAGATACGCAGTATTTT.

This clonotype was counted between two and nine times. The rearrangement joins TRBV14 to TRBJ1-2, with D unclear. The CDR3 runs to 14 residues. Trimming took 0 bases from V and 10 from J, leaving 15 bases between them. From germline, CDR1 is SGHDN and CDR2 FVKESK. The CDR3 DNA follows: TGTGCCAGCAGCCAAGACTTGACGACCCTGCCCTACACCTTC. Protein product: CASSQDLTTLPYTF.

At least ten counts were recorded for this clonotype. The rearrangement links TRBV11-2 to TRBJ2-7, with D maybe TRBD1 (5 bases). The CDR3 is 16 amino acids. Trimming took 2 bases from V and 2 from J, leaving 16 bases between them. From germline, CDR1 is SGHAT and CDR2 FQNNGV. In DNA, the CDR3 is TGTGCCAGCAGCTTAAGGGGCAGTTACTCGACCTACGAGCAGTACTTC. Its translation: CASSLRGSYSTYEQYF.

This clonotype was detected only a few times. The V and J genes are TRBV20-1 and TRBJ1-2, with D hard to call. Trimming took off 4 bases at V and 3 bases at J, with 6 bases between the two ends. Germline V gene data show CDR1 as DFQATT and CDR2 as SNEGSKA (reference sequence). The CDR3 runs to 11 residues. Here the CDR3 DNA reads TGCAGTGCTACCGGGGACTATGGCTACACCTTC. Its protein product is CSATGDYGYTF.

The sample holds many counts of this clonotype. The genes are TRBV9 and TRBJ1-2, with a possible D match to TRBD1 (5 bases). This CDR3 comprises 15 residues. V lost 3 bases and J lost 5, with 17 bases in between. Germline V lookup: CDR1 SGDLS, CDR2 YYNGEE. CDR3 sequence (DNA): TGTGCCAGCAGCGCCTCACAGGTCTCCCCTTATGGCTACACCTTC. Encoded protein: CASSASQVSPYGYTF.

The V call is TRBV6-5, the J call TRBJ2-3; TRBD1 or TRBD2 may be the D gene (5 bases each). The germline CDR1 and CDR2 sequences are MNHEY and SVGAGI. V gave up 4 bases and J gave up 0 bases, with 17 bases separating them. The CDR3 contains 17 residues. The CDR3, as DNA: TGTGCCAGCAGTTTCCCCTCTGGGACGGCTAGCACAGATACGCAGTATTTT. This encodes CASSFPSGTASTDTQYF.

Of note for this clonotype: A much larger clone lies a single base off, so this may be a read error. CDR3 sequence (DNA): TGTGCCAGCAGCAGGCACGGACGACCGGAGTACGAGCAGTACTTC. It codes for CASSRHGRPEYEQYF. The J gene is TRBJ2-7, the V gene TRBV5-5; D gene unclear. This CDR3 region has 15 residues. V was cut by 4 bases and J by 4 bases, with 18 bases left in between. The germline V gene has CDR1 SGHKS and CDR2 YYEKEE (reference sequence). Together with reference TRBV5-5 and TRBJ2-7, the CDR3 gives the full variable domain: DAGVTQSPTHLIKTRGQQVTLRCSPISGHKSVSWYQQVLGQGPQFIFQYYEKEERGRGNFPDRFSARQFPNYSSELNVNALLLGDSALYLCASSRHGRPEYEQYFGPGTRLTVT.

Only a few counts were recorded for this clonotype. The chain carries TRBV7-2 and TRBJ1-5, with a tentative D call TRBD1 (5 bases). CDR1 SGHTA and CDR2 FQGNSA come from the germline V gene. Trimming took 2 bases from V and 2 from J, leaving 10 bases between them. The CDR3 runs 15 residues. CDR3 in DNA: TGTGCCAGCAGCTTACAGGCAGGGCGCAATCAGCCCCAGCATTTT. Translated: CASSLQAGRNQPQHF. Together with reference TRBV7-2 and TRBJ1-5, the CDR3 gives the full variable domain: GAGVSQSPSNKVTEKGKDVELRCDPISGHTALYWYRQSLGQGLEFLIYFQGNSAPDKSGLPSDRFSAERTGGSVSTLTIQRTQQEDSAVYLCASSLQAGRNQPQHFGDGTRLSIL.

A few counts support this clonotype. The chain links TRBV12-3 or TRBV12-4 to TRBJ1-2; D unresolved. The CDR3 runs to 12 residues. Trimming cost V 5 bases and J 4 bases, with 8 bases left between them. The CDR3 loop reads CASSGLLYGYTF. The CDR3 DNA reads TGTGCCAGCAGTGGACTGCTCTATGGCTACACCTTC.

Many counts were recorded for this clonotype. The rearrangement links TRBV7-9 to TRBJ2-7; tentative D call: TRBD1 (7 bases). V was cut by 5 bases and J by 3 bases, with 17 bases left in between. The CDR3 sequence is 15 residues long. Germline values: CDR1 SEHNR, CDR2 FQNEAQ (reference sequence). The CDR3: CASSPGGTADYEQYF. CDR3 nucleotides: TGTGCCAGCAGCCCCGGCGGGACAGCTGACTACGAGCAGTACTTC.

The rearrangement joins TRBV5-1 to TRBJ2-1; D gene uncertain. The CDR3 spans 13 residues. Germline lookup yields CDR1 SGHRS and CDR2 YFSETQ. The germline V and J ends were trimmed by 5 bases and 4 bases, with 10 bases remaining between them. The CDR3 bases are TGCGCCAGCAGTTCGACGGATTACAATGAGCAGTTCTTC. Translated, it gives CASSSTDYNEQFF.

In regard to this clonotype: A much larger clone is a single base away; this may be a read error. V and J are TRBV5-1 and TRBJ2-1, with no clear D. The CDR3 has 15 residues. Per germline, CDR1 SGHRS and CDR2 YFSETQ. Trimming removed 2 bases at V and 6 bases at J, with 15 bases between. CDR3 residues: CASSFSRSRCNEQFF. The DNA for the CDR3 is TGCGCCAGCAGCTTTAGCAGATCTCGCTGCAATGAGCAGTTCTTC.

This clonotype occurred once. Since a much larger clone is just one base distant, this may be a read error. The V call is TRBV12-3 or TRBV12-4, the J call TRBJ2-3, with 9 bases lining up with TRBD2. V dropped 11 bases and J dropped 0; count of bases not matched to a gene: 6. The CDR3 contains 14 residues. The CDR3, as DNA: TGTGCCGGCACCGGGACTAGCAGCACAGATACGCAGTATTTT. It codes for CAGTGTSSTDTQYF.

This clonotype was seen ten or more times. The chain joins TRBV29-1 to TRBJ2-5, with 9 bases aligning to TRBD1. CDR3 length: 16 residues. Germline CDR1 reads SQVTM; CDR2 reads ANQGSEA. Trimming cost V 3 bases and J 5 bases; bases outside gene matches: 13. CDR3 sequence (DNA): TGCAGCGTTGATGGGCGGGGGACAGGGTATGTGGAGACCCAGTACTTC. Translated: CSVDGRGTGYVETQYF. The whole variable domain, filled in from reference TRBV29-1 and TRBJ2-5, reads SAVISQKPSRDICQRGTSLTIQCQVDSQVTMMFWYRQQPGQSLTLIATANQGSEATYESGFVIDKFPISRPNLTFSTLTVSNMSPEDSSIYLCSVDGRGTGYVETQYFGPGTRLLVL.

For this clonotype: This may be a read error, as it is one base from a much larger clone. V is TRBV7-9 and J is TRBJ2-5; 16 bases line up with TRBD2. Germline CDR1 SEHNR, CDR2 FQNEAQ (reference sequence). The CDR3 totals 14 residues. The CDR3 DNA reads TGTGCCAGCAGCTCGGGACTAGCGGGGGGGACCGAGTACTTC. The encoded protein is CASSSGLAGGTEYF.

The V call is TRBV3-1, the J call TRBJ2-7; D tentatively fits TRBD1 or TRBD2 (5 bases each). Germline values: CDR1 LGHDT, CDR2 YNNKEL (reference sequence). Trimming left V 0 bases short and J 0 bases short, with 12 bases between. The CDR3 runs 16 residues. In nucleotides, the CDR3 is TGTGCCAGCAGCCAAGATGGGGTCGGGACCTCCTACGAGCAGTACTTC. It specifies CASSQDGVGTSYEQYF.

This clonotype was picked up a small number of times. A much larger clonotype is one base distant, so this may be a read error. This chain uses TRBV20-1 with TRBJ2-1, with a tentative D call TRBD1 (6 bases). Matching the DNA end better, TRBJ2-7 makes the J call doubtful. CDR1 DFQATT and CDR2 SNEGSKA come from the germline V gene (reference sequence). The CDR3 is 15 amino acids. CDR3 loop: CSARELQGSYNEQYF. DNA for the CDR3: TGCAGTGCTAGAGAGTTACAGGGCTCCTACAATGAGCAGTACTTC.

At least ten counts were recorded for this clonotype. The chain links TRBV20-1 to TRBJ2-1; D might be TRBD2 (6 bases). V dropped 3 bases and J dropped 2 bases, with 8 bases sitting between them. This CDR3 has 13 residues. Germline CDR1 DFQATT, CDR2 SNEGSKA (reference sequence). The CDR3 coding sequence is TGCAGTGCTAGCGGGGGACCCTACAATGAGCAGTTCTTC. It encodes CSASGGPYNEQFF.

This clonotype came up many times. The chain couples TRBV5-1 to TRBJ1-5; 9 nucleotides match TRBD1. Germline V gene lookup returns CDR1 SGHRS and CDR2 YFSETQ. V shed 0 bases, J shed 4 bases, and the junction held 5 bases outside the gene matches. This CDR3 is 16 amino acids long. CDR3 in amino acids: CASSLGTGGRNQPQHF. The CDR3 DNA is TGCGCCAGCAGCTTGGGAACAGGGGGCCGGAATCAGCCCCAGCATTTT.

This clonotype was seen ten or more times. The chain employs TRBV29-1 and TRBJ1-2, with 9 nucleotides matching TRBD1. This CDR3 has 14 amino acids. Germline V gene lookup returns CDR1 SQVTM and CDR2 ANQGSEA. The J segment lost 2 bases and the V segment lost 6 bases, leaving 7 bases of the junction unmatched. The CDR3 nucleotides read TGCAGCGTGCCCCCGGGACAGGGCAACTATGGCTACACCTTC. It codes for CSVPPGQGNYGYTF.

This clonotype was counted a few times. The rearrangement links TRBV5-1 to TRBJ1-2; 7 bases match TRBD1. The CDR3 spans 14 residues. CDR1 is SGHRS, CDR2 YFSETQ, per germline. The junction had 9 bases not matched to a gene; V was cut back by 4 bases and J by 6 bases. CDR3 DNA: TGCGCCAGCAGCCCTAACCGACAGGGTGATGGCTACACCTTC. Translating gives CASSPNRQGDGYTF.

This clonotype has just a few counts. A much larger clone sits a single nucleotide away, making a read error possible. This chain's CDR3 is CSALQTQRGEQYF. The CDR3 DNA follows: TGCAGTGCCCTCCAGACACAGCGCGGCGAGCAGTACTTC. This chain joins TRBV20-1 and TRBJ2-7; unclear D gene. V lost 6 bases and J 6 bases, leaving 18 bases between the germline ends. The CDR3 spans 13 residues. Germline V gene lookup returns CDR1 DFQATT and CDR2 SNEGSKA (reference sequence).

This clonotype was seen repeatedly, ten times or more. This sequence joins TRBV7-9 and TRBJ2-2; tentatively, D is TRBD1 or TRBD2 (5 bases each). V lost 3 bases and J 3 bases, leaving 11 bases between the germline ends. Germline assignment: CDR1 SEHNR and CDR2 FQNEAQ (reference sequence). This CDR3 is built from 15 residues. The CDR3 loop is CASSLGVVDTGELFF. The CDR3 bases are TGTGCCAGCAGCTTGGGGGTGGTCGACACCGGGGAGCTGTTTTTT.

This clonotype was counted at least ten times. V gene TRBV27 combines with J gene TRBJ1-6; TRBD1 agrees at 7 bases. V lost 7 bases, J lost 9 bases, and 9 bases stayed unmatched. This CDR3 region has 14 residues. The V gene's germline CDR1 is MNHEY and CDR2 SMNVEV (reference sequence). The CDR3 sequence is CASKARGYGSPLHF. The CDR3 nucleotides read TGTGCCAGCAAGGCCAGGGGGTATGGTTCACCCCTCCACTTT.

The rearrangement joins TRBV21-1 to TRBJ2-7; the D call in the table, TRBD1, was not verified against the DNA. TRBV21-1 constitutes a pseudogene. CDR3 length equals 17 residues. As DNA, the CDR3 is TGTGCCAGCAGCAAAGCAGGCTCAGGGCACCGGAACGGCGAGCAGTACTTC. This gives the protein CASSKAGSGHRNGEQYF.